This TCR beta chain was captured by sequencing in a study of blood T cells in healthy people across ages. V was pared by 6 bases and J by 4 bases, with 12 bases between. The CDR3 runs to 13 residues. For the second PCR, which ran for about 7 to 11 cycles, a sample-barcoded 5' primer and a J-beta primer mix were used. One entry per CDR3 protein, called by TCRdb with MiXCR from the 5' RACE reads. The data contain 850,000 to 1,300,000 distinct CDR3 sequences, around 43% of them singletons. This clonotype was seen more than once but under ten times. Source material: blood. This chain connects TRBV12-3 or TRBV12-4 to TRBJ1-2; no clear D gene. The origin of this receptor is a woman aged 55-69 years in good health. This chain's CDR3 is CASSTQKSYGYTF. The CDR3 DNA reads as TGTGCCAGCAGCACGCAGAAATCCTATGGCTACACCTTC.